What follows are 30 T cell receptor beta chains derived from one specimen sequenced in a study of beta chain features in type 1 diabetes. The isolated RNA, all of it, was reverse transcribed, so expressed TCRB transcripts were what got sequenced. TCRdb's table, derived via immunoSEQ multiplex PCR, lists solely in-frame clones and lacks some. The top ten hold 0.019% of the sample, which has approximately 340,000 clones, roughly 16% seen once. The sample consisted of naive CD4+ T cells from blood. All receptors derive from a young woman in good health.

This chain joins TRBV28 and TRBJ1-2; D gene ambiguous. V was cut by 2 bases and J by 8 bases, with 9 bases left in between. Germline V gene data show CDR1 as MDHEN and CDR2 as SYDVKM. CDR3 size: 12 residues. Here the CDR3 reads CASSLKGGGYTF. The CDR3 nucleotides read TGTGCCAGCAGTTTAAAGGGAGGGGGCTACACCTTC.

The chain employs TRBV19 and TRBJ2-1; TRBD2 might be the D (5 bases). The V gene's germline CDR1 is LNHDA and CDR2 SQIVND (reference sequence). Trimming pared 5 bases from V and 6 bases from J, leaving 11 bases between. The CDR3 runs 13 residues. The CDR3 spells CASSWAGGNEQFF. The CDR3 DNA sequence: TGTGCCAGTAGTTGGGCAGGAGGCAATGAGCAGTTCTTC. Variable domain in full (rest from reference TRBV19 and TRBJ2-1): DGGITQSPKYLFRKEGQNVTLSCEQNLNHDAMYWYRQDPGQGLRLIYYSQIVNDFQKGDIAEGYSVSREKKESFPLTVTSAQKNPTAFYLCASSWAGGNEQFFGPGTRLTVL.

The chain employs TRBV30 and TRBJ1-2; D call uncertain. Germline values: CDR1 GTSNPN, CDR2 SVGIG (reference sequence). CDR3 length: 12 residues. V was shortened by 3 bases and J by 4 bases, with 9 bases between the two germline ends. CDR3 protein: CAWSRQTYGYTF. The CDR3 DNA follows: TGTGCCTGGAGCAGACAAACCTATGGCTACACCTTC.

This clone was detected a few times. The V gene is TRBV9, the J gene TRBJ2-7, with TRBD2 as a possible D gene (6 bases). CDR3 length equals 16 residues. The V end lost 3 bases, the J end lost 4 bases, and 20 bases lay between the germline ends. CDR1 is SGDLS and CDR2 is YYNGEE in the germline V gene. The CDR3 DNA reads as TGTGCCAGCAGCGGCGGAGAGGGACTGTCAACTTACGAGCAGTACTTC. Translated, it gives CASSGGEGLSTYEQYF. The complete variable domain, with remaining parts taken from reference TRBV9 and TRBJ2-7, reads DSGVTQTPKHLITATGQRVTLRCSPRSGDLSVYWYQQSLDQGLQFLIQYYNGEERAKGNILERFSAQQFPDLHSELNLSSLELGDSALYFCASSGGEGLSTYEQYFGPGTRLTVT.

The V gene is TRBV6-1, the J gene TRBJ2-1; weak D call: TRBD1 (5 bases). The CDR3 runs 13 residues. Trimming took 5 bases from V and 7 from J, leaving 12 bases between them. Germline CDR1 and CDR2: MNHNS and SASEGT. For the CDR3, the DNA is TGTGCCAGCAGTTCCCAGGGTGGGAATGAGCAGTTCTTC. The encoded protein is CASSSQGGNEQFF.

There are a few counts of this clone. The chain uses TRBV7-9 and TRBJ2-5; a weak D match, TRBD1 (5 bases). Germline CDR1 and CDR2: SEHNR and FQNEAQ (reference sequence). Trimming removed 5 bases from V and 5 bases from J, with 24 bases in between. The CDR3 covers 17 residues. The DNA of the CDR3 is TGTGCCAGCAGCCCGACAAGTGGGGCGAGTGGTCGCGAGACCCAGTACTTC. Translation: CASSPTSGASGRETQYF.

V usage is TRBV29-1 and J usage is TRBJ1-1; D may be TRBD1 (6 bases). Trimming took 6 bases from V and 3 from J, leaving 11 bases between them. The germline gives CDR1 SQVTM, CDR2 ANQGSEA. The CDR3 spans 12 residues. This CDR3 is CSVQQGDTEAFF. CDR3 DNA: TGCAGCGTCCAACAGGGAGACACTGAAGCTTTCTTT.

V is TRBV5-1 and J is TRBJ2-1, with 8 nucleotides matching TRBD2. CDR3 length: 15 amino acids. The trim removed 0 bases at V and 6 bases at J, leaving 5 bases unmatched. Germline CDR1 reads SGHRS; CDR2 reads YFSETQ. CDR3 DNA sequence: TGCGCCAGCAGCTTGGGAGCGGGAGTTATCAATGAGCAGTTCTTC. Protein product: CASSLGAGVINEQFF.

This clone was seen more than once but under ten times. This chain uses TRBV19 with TRBJ1-4; 8 nucleotides align to TRBD1. Per germline, CDR1 LNHDA and CDR2 SQIVND (reference sequence). The trim removed 10 bases at V and 7 bases at J, leaving 8 bases unmatched. This CDR3 has 13 residues. The CDR3, as DNA: TGTGCCACCAGGGGGCGAACGACTGAAAAACTGTTTTTT. It yields the protein CATRGRTTEKLFF.

The V and J genes are TRBV30 and TRBJ1-5; D gene unclear. The germline V and J ends were trimmed by 3 bases and 6 bases, with 12 bases remaining between them. CDR1 and CDR2 (germline): GTSNPN, SVGIG (reference sequence). The CDR3 extends over 13 amino acids. Here the CDR3 reads CAWSPLESQPQHF. CDR3 sequence (DNA): TGTGCCTGGAGCCCCCTAGAGAGTCAGCCCCAGCATTTT.

The rearrangement links TRBV28 to TRBJ1-4; no definite D call. Trimming stripped 5 bases from V and 8 bases from J, with 9 bases between. Germline V lookup: CDR1 MDHEN, CDR2 SYDVKM. CDR3 size: 12 residues. DNA of the CDR3: TGTGCCAGCAGTATGACTAGAGAAAAACTGTTTTTT. Its translation is CASSMTREKLFF.

This clone has only a few counts. The chain uses TRBV13 and TRBJ2-5; D is perhaps TRBD1 (6 bases). This CDR3 is built from 14 residues. Germline CDR1 reads PRHDT; CDR2 reads FYEKMQ (reference sequence). V was cut by 5 bases and J by 1 base, with 11 bases left in between. CDR3 nucleotide sequence: TGTGCCAGCAGCGATTGGGACACCCAAGAGACCCAGTACTTC. Its protein is CASSDWDTQETQYF.

The chain is built from TRBV28 and TRBJ1-1; D remains ambiguous. The V gene's germline CDR1 is MDHEN and CDR2 SYDVKM. Trimming stripped 6 bases from V and 0 bases from J, with 11 bases between. The CDR3 extends over 14 amino acids. The CDR3 spells CASSRDSLNTEAFF. DNA for the CDR3: TGTGCCAGCAGCCGCGATTCATTGAACACTGAAGCTTTCTTT.

This clone was found a few times. The gene calls are TRBV6-5 and TRBJ2-2; 7 bases map to TRBD2. The CDR3 has 14 amino acids. Germline V gene lookup returns CDR1 MNHEY and CDR2 SVGAGI. The J segment lost 4 bases and the V segment lost 7 bases, leaving 6 bases of the junction unmatched. Written as DNA, the CDR3 is TGTGCCAGCACGAGGGCTAGCGGCACCGGGGAGCTGTTTTTT. Translation gives CASTRASGTGELFF.

This clone was detected a few times. The J gene is TRBJ2-1, the V gene TRBV19; D might be TRBD1 (6 bases). Germline lookup yields CDR1 LNHDA and CDR2 SQIVND (reference sequence). CDR3 length: 15 amino acids. Trimming pared 5 bases from V and 0 bases from J, leaving 11 bases between. Here the CDR3 reads CASSPGVASYNEQFF. The CDR3, as DNA: TGTGCCAGTAGTCCAGGGGTAGCCTCCTACAATGAGCAGTTCTTC.

The chain recombines TRBV6-5 with TRBJ1-5; D possibly corresponds to TRBD1 (6 bases). This CDR3 region has 15 residues. In germline, CDR1 is MNHEY, CDR2 SVGAGI. V was shortened by 8 bases and J by 3 bases, with 17 bases between the two germline ends. The CDR3 is CASAPRRQDNQPQHF. The CDR3 region has the DNA TGTGCCAGCGCCCCCCGACGACAGGACAATCAGCCCCAGCATTTT.

This clone was counted a few times. The gene calls are TRBV28 and TRBJ2-7; TRBD1 might be the D (6 bases). The length of the CDR3 is 11 residues. V was trimmed by 6 bases and J by 6 bases, leaving 9 bases between them. CDR1 is MDHEN, CDR2 SYDVKM, per germline. The chain's CDR3 is CASRDRGEQYF. The DNA for the CDR3 is TGTGCCAGCAGGGACAGAGGCGAGCAGTACTTC.

This clone was counted between two and nine times. The gene calls are TRBV29-1 and TRBJ2-7; 15 positions agree with TRBD2. Germline CDR1 SQVTM, CDR2 ANQGSEA. The CDR3 loop spans 22 amino acids. V trimming: 3 bases; J trimming: 3 bases; junction bases outside the gene matches: 24. As DNA, the CDR3 is TGCAGCGTTGATGAGCGACGTGGGACCGGGACTAGCGGGAGGTCACCCTACTACGAGCAGTACTTC. Translating gives CSVDERRGTGTSGRSPYYEQYF.

The chain is built from TRBV30 and TRBJ2-7; no definite D call. The CDR3 runs to 14 residues. CDR1 GTSNPN and CDR2 SVGIG come from the germline V gene (reference sequence). The V end lost 1 base, the J end lost 0 bases, and 10 bases lay between the germline ends. The CDR3 reads CAWSEQISSYEQYF. CDR3 coding DNA: TGTGCCTGGAGTGAACAGATTAGCTCCTACGAGCAGTACTTC.

This clone came up a few times. The rearrangement links TRBV12-5 to TRBJ2-7; TRBD1 agrees at 8 bases. Germline V gene lookup returns CDR1 LGHNT and CDR2 FRNRAP. CDR3 length equals 14 residues. After removal of 5 bases from V and 3 bases from J, the junction contained 6 bases not matched to a gene. This CDR3 is CASGTRTGIYEQYF. In DNA, the CDR3 is TGTGCTAGTGGTACGAGGACAGGGATCTACGAGCAGTACTTC.

In its sample, this clone was seen a few times. The CDR3 region is CASSHTPSGTTVETQYF. The DNA for the CDR3 is TGTGCCAGCTCACACACCCCGAGCGGGACGACAGTAGAGACCCAGTACTTC. The chain uses TRBV18 and TRBJ2-5; 7 positions match TRBD2. Per the germline V gene, CDR1 is KGHSH and CDR2 is LQKENI. The CDR3 runs 17 residues. V dropped 4 bases and J dropped 4; count of bases not matched to a gene: 15.

In this sample, this clone turned up a few times. V and J are TRBV28 and TRBJ1-5; weak D call: TRBD1 (6 bases). V lost 4 bases to trimming and J lost 1 base, with 17 bases between them. Germline CDR1 is MDHEN and CDR2 is SYDVKM. CDR3 size: 17 residues. CDR3 sequence reads: CASSSPGRGMSNQPQHF. CDR3 sequence (DNA): TGTGCCAGCAGTTCCCCCGGGAGGGGGATGAGCAATCAGCCCCAGCATTTT.

This clone was observed a few times. V and J are TRBV2 and TRBJ2-1, with 9 bases identical to TRBD2. There are 14 residues in the CDR3. V shed 7 bases, J shed 7 bases, and the junction held 8 bases outside the gene matches. In germline, CDR1 is SNHLY, CDR2 FYNNEI. The CDR3 spells CASTKREDSNEQFF. CDR3 coding DNA: TGTGCCAGCACGAAGCGGGAGGATTCAAATGAGCAGTTCTTC.

This clone was seen a few times. The V call is TRBV25-1, the J call TRBJ2-1, with 8 bases matching TRBD2. V dropped 8 bases and J dropped 9; count of bases not matched to a gene: 15. The length of the CDR3 is 15 residues. The germline V gene has CDR1 MGHDK and CDR2 SYGVNS. The chain's CDR3 is CASGLAGHTGGEQFF. CDR3 nucleotides: TGTGCCAGCGGATTAGCGGGACACACGGGAGGTGAGCAGTTCTTC.

This chain links TRBV5-6 with TRBJ2-1; D may be TRBD2 (5 bases). The CDR3 sequence is 16 residues long. V lost 4 bases and J lost 4, with 18 bases in between. The germline gives CDR1 SGHDT, CDR2 YYEEEE. The CDR3 spells CASSHWATRTYNEQFF. The DNA of the CDR3 is TGTGCCAGCAGCCACTGGGCTACCAGGACTTACAATGAGCAGTTCTTC.

In this sample, this clone turned up a few times. V is TRBV4-1 and J is TRBJ2-5; D is ambiguous. V shed 1 base and J shed 1 base, with 10 bases lying between them. From germline, CDR1 is MGHRA and CDR2 YSYEKL. This CDR3 region has 15 residues. Here the CDR3 DNA reads TGCGCCAGCAGCCAAGTAGAACGTATCCAAGAGACCCAGTACTTC. It codes for CASSQVERIQETQYF.

The CDR3 region has the DNA TGTGCCAGCAGCCGACAGGGAACTAATGAAAAACTGTTTTTT. Its protein is CASSRQGTNEKLFF. The V and J genes are TRBV7-9 and TRBJ1-4, with 7 bases that match TRBD1. This CDR3 contains 14 residues. V shed 5 bases, J shed 1 base, and the junction held 1 base outside the gene matches. Germline V gene lookup returns CDR1 SEHNR and CDR2 FQNEAQ (reference sequence).

There are a few counts of this clone. The V call is TRBV29-1, the J call TRBJ2-1; 8 positions match TRBD2. The CDR3 spans 15 residues. Losses at the gene ends were 4 bases for V and 1 base for J; bases not matched to a gene: 6. From germline, CDR1 is SQVTM and CDR2 ANQGSEA. The CDR3 sequence is CSVGAGGGSYNEQFF. CDR3 sequence (DNA): TGCAGCGTTGGGGCGGGGGGCGGTTCCTACAATGAGCAGTTCTTC.

The chain has TRBV30 and TRBJ2-7; no firm D call. Deletions cut 0 bases from V and 4 bases from J, with 7 bases between. Germline loops: CDR1 GTSNPN, CDR2 SVGIG (reference sequence). This CDR3 is 12 amino acids long. CDR3 sequence reads: CAWSVSWYEQYF. Written as DNA, the CDR3 is TGTGCCTGGAGTGTAAGCTGGTACGAGCAGTACTTC.

A few counts support this clone. The J gene is TRBJ1-5, the V gene TRBV7-2; weak D call: TRBD1 (6 bases). The germline V and J ends were trimmed by 4 bases and 4 bases, with 11 bases remaining between them. The length of the CDR3 is 14 residues. The V gene's germline CDR1 is SGHTA and CDR2 FQGNSA. The CDR3 spells CASSSPQGNQPQHF. As DNA, the CDR3 is TGTGCCAGCAGCTCCCCCCAGGGGAATCAGCCCCAGCATTTT.